The following is a T cell receptor beta chain sequence with its context. The junction and the germline gene differ at one end; a read error may be behind it. Authors' methods: From reference gene primer amplification, estimates of nucleated cell counts were derived. Clones were read by immunoSEQ multiplex PCR, and TCRdb kept only the in-frame ones, dropping some. The V and J calls and clone size come from that table; D and trimming were worked out from the DNA. The sample holds 130,000 to 150,000 clones, approximately 85% seen once. The CDR3 spans 12 residues. Per the germline V gene, CDR1 is LGHNA and CDR2 is YNFKEQ. The data stem from a study of blood T cell repertoires in COVID-19.

The sample was peripheral blood. The rearrangement joins TRBV4-2 to TRBJ1-2; 9 bases map to TRBD1. The receptor was isolated from a woman in her sixties or seventies with COVID-19, enrolled during active disease. CDR3 DNA: TGTGCCAGCAGCCAAGATAGGCGGGACAGGGTGTTC. This sequence encodes CASSQDRRDRVF.